One sample yielded the 4 T cell receptor beta chains listed below, sequenced in a study of T-cell reconstitution after alpha-beta-depleted transplantation in children. Preparation of the TCRbeta library involved a method that used unique molecular identifiers. One entry per CDR3 protein, called by TCRdb with MiXCR from the PCR reads. The sample lists 700,000 to 950,000 distinct CDR3 sequences, about 16% occurring once. The material sequenced was PBMCs, mostly from graft donor cells, taken 360 days after TCRalphabeta/CD19-depleted stem cell transplant. The receptor set was obtained from a male patient younger than 18 who had a stem cell transplant for acute lymphoblastic leukemia, so the T cells may come from the graft donor.

V and J are TRBV7-6 and TRBJ1-2, with unresolved D. Germline loops: CDR1 SGHVS, CDR2 FNYEAQ. Trimming shortened V by 0 bases and J by 4 bases, and 15 bases separated the two germline ends. This CDR3 is 16 amino acids long. The DNA for the CDR3 is TGTGCCAGCAGCTTAGCTGGCTGGGGATCAGGCTATGGCTACACCTTC. Its protein product is CASSLAGWGSGYGYTF.

This clonotype was counted a few times. The chain is built from TRBV5-5 and TRBJ2-3; 7 bases map to TRBD2. Germline trimming cut 5 bases from V and 1 base from J; bases unmatched to any gene: 7. Germline CDR1 and CDR2: SGHKS and YYEKEE (reference sequence). The CDR3 covers 15 residues. The DNA for the CDR3 is TGTGCCAGCAGTCCCCCACTAGCGCGCACAGATACGCAGTATTTT. Translating it yields CASSPPLARTDTQYF.

The chain uses TRBV27 and TRBJ2-4; D may be TRBD1 (6 bases). Germline V lookup: CDR1 MNHEY, CDR2 SMNVEV (reference sequence). V shed 4 bases and J shed 5 bases, with 21 bases lying between them. The CDR3 runs to 17 residues. CDR3 in amino acids: CASSSHRVTGYENIQYF. DNA for the CDR3: TGTGCCAGCAGTTCCCACAGGGTTACGGGGTATGAAAACATTCAGTACTTC.

V gene TRBV27 combines with J gene TRBJ2-7; 7 bases are shared with TRBD2. The CDR3 loop spans 16 amino acids. The germline V gene has CDR1 MNHEY and CDR2 SMNVEV (reference sequence). The ends lost 6 bases at V and 1 base at J; junction bases unmatched: 12. CDR3 sequence: CASRTERRGDSYEQYF. As DNA, the CDR3 is TGTGCCAGCAGGACCGAAAGACGGGGGGATTCCTACGAGCAGTACTTC.